This is a list of T cell receptor beta chains from one sample in a study of Ad26.COV2.S vaccination and SARS-CoV-2 variants. Sequenced by immunoSEQ multiplex PCR; TCRdb stores in-frame clones only, minus some. The table shows 350,000 to 500,000 clones, with 89% occurring only once. The source was peripheral blood, collected in a trial of Ad26.COV2.S vaccine versus placebo. The receptors originated from a person between 18 and 65 years old who received the Ad26.COV2.S COVID-19 vaccine or a placebo. The CDR3 runs from the conserved cysteine through the conserved F or W. D genes are given only for firm matches. Clone size is shown for a subset of rows, as once, few, many or a class of expanded clone.

V	D	size	J	DNA	CDR3
TRBV30	NA	NA	TRBJ2-7	TGTGCCTGGTCCCCGACCGCTCGCGCCCCCTCGACATGGGGCCACGAGCAGTACTTC	CAWSPTARAPSTWGHEQYF
TRBV3-1/TRBV3-2	TRBD1	NA	TRBJ2-5	TGTGCCAGCAGCCAATATACAAACGACAGGGTCAGGGAGACCCAGTACTTC	CASSQYTNDRVRETQYF
TRBV5-1	NA	NA	TRBJ2-2	TGCGCCAGCAGCTTGGGATCTGTCCCCCTCGGGGCGAACGGGGAGCTGTTTTTT	CASSLGSVPLGANGELFF
TRBV7-9	NA	few	TRBJ1-1	TGTGCCAGCAGGAGATTAATGAACACTGAAGCTTTCTTT	CASRRLMNTEAFF
TRBV18	NA	NA	TRBJ2-7	TGTGCCAGCTCACCACCGTTTAGGGCCTACGAGCAGTACTTC	CASSPPFRAYEQYF
TRBV5-1	TRBD1	NA	TRBJ1-4	TGCGCCAGCAGCAAAGACAGGGCTAATGAAAAACTGTTTTTT	CASSKDRANEKLFF
TRBV27	NA	NA	TRBJ1-6	TGTGCCAGCCGCTATTCACCCCTCCACTTT	CASRYSPLHF
TRBV6-5	NA	NA	TRBJ1-1	TGTGCCAGCAGTTACTCGATTAGTATGAACACTGAAGCTTTCTTT	CASSYSISMNTEAFF
TRBV4-3	NA	NA	TRBJ1-1	TGCGCCAGCAGCCAAAACCCAGGACGCTTGAACACTGAAGCTTTCTTT	CASSQNPGRLNTEAFF
TRBV5-4	NA	NA	TRBJ1-2	TGTGCCAGCAGCTTGGTCCAGGGGATATCCTCTGGCTACACCTTC	CASSLVQGISSGYTF
TRBV5-4	TRBD2	NA	TRBJ2-7	TGTGCCAGCAGCCAAGGATGGCAGACCGGGAGGGAGCAGTACTTC	CASSQGWQTGREQYF
TRBV29-1	NA	once	TRBJ1-2	TGCAGCGTTGAAGGATCGAGGGGCTACACCTTC	CSVEGSRGYTF
TRBV6-5	NA	NA	TRBJ1-1	TGTGCCAGCAGCCACCCCGAATCGAACACTGAAGCTTTCTTT	CASSHPESNTEAFF
TRBV28	TRBD1	NA	TRBJ1-2	TGTGCCAGCAGCCTTACGCTACAGGGGGTGAACACTAACTATGGCTACACCTTC	CASSLTLQGVNTNYGYTF
TRBV6-1	TRBD1	once	TRBJ1-6	TGTGCCAGCAGTGACAGGGGGCTTTCACCCCTCCACTTT	CASSDRGLSPLHF
TRBV6-1	NA	NA	TRBJ1-2	TGTGCCAGCAAGAAAAACACAGGGTCTAACTATGGCTACACCTTC	CASKKNTGSNYGYTF
TRBV5-1	NA	NA	TRBJ2-5	TGCGCCAGCAGCTCCAGGGTAGCAACGGAGACCCAGTACTTC	CASSSRVATETQYF
TRBV5-5	NA	once	TRBJ2-2	TGTGCCAGCAGCCCTCGTATAGGGGTGGGCACCGGGGAGCTGTTTTTT	CASSPRIGVGTGELFF
TRBV25-1	NA	NA	TRBJ1-1	TGTGCCAGCAGTGAACTATCGGCGGGCAGGGAAGCTTTCTTT	CASSELSAGREAFF
TRBV7-9	TRBD2	NA	TRBJ2-4	TGTGCCAGCAGCTTGCGGGAGGGTAAAAACATTCAGTACTTC	CASSLREGKNIQYF
TRBV27	NA	NA	TRBJ2-1	TGTGCCAGCAGTTTGAGGCGGGTCAATGAGCAGTTCTTC	CASSLRRVNEQFF
TRBV3-1/TRBV3-2	TRBD1	NA	TRBJ1-2	TGTGCCAGCAGCAGACAGGGGGCGTGGGGCTACACCTTC	CASSRQGAWGYTF